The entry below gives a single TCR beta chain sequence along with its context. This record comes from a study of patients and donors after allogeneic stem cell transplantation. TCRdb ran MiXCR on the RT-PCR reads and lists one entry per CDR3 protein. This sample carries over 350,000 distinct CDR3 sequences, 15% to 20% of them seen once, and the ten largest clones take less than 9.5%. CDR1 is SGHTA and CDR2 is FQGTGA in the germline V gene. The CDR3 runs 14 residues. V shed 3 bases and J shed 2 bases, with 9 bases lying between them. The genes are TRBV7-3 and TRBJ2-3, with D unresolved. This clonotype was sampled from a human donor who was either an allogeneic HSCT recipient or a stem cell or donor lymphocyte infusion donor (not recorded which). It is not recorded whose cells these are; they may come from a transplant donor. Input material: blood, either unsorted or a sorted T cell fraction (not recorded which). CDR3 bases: TGTGCCAGCAGCTTCCAGGTTCTCACAGATACGCAGTATTTT. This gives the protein CASSFQVLTDTQYF.